This T cell receptor beta chain was found in a study of response to subunit inactivated influenza vaccine. Overall study findings and caveats: Each seasonal influenza vaccination, the authors suggested, recruits few new T cells.

MiXCR, applied by TCRdb to the RT-PCR reads, yields one record per CDR3 protein. The sample shows fewer than 600,000 distinct CDR3 sequences, approximately 7.2% of them seen only once. The germline V and J ends were trimmed by 7 bases and 2 bases, with 12 bases remaining between them. CDR3 length: 13 residues. The germline gives CDR1 MDHEN, CDR2 SYDVKM. This clonotype has a count of ten or more. The antigen is unknown. The sequenced sample was PBMCs from blood, obtained less than 25 months after vaccination. The receptor's source is a man in his fifties or sixties who received an inactivated influenza vaccine. The chain recombines TRBV28 with TRBJ2-7; TRBD1 is a possible D gene (5 bases). DNA for the CDR3: TGTGCCAGCAAAGACAGTTTCGCCTACGAGCAGTACTTC. It is translated as CASKDSFAYEQYF.